The 15 T cell receptor beta chains below all came from one sample that was sequenced in a study of early T cells in non-severe SARS-CoV-2 infection. TCRdb reanalysed the 5' RACE reads using MiXCR and keeps one entry per CDR3 protein. The table records 50,000 or so distinct CDR3 sequences, around 14% of them present only once. The specimen sequenced was whole blood. The receptors here all came from an adult who was a healthcare worker with PCR-confirmed SARS-CoV-2 infection or an uninfected control (not recorded which).

This clonotype was detected a few times. V usage is TRBV6-5 and J usage is TRBJ1-6; D possibly corresponds to TRBD1 (6 bases). Trimming left V 7 bases short and J 4 bases short, with 11 bases between. Germline loops: CDR1 MNHEY, CDR2 SVGAGI. CDR3 length: 14 amino acids. The CDR3 bases are TGTGCCAGCACCTACGGACAGTATAATTCACCCCTCCACTTT. It encodes CASTYGQYNSPLHF.

Many counts were recorded for this clonotype. The V call is TRBV5-4, the J call TRBJ1-6; D is uncertain. V was trimmed by 2 bases and J by 7 bases, leaving 10 bases between them. From germline, CDR1 is SGHNT and CDR2 YYREEE (reference sequence). CDR3 length: 14 residues. CDR3 in DNA: TGTGCCAGCAGCTTTAAGAATGTCAATTCACCCCTCCACTTT. It specifies CASSFKNVNSPLHF.

This clonotype was observed many times. This sequence joins TRBV27 and TRBJ1-6, with 9 nucleotides matching TRBD1. Germline V lookup: CDR1 MNHEY, CDR2 SMNVEV (reference sequence). After removal of 3 bases from V and 7 bases from J, the junction contained 1 base not matched to a gene. The CDR3 runs 14 residues. The CDR3 reads CASSLTGGNSPLHF. CDR3 sequence (DNA): TGTGCCAGCAGTTTGACAGGGGGGAATTCACCCCTCCACTTT.

This clonotype was observed many times. The chain recombines TRBV2 with TRBJ2-2, with TRBD1 identical over 11 bases. The CDR3 runs 14 residues. J lost 5 bases, V lost 8 bases, and 4 bases had no gene match. Germline values: CDR1 SNHLY, CDR2 FYNNEI. The chain's CDR3 is CASLRDRGTGELFF. In nucleotides, the CDR3 is TGTGCCAGCCTGCGGGACAGGGGGACCGGGGAGCTGTTTTTT.

The table lists this clonotype with a few counts. V and J are TRBV7-6 and TRBJ2-2; the D gene is possibly TRBD1 (5 bases). The CDR3 contains 13 residues. Germline CDR1 reads SGHVS; CDR2 reads FNYEAQ. V lost 1 base and J lost 8, with 8 bases in between. The CDR3 DNA is TGTGCCAGCAGCTTAGTTCGGACAGGGGAGCTGTTTTTT. Residues: CASSLVRTGELFF.

This clonotype was counted ten times or more. The junction does not match germline at one end; this may be a read error. The chain couples TRBV5-6 to TRBJ2-7, with unresolved D. The CDR3 consists of 13 residues. Germline CDR1 reads SGHDT; CDR2 reads YYEEEE. The CDR3 nucleotides are TGTGCCAGCAGCTTGGGTGGTGCGAGGACCAGTTTCTTC. Its translation is CASSLGGARTSFF.

This chain links TRBV6-5 with TRBJ2-7; D is unresolved. The CDR3 covers 14 residues. Between the trimmed V and J ends, which lost 0 bases and 9 bases, there was a span of 15 bases. The germline gives CDR1 MNHEY, CDR2 SVGAGI. The CDR3 DNA follows: TGTGCCAGCAGTTACTCGAATAGGGCAGTCGTGCAGTACTTC. Its protein product is CASSYSNRAVVQYF.

This clonotype was counted a few times. The chain uses TRBV11-2 and TRBJ2-3; 8 bases are shared with TRBD2. The ends lost 2 bases at V and 4 bases at J; junction bases unmatched: 5. This CDR3 has 15 residues. The germline V gene encodes CDR1 SGHAT and CDR2 FQNNGV. The CDR3 DNA is TGTGCCAGCAGCTTAATAGCGGGGAGTGCAGATACGCAGTATTTT. Its protein product is CASSLIAGSADTQYF.

This clonotype was counted a few times. The rearrangement links TRBV29-1 to TRBJ2-7; 8 positions agree with TRBD1. The CDR3 is made up of 14 amino acids. The germline V gene encodes CDR1 SQVTM and CDR2 ANQGSEA. Trimming removed 2 bases from V and 3 bases from J; junction bases left unmatched: 6. This CDR3 is CSVERGQGVYEQYF. CDR3 coding DNA: TGCAGCGTTGAACGCGGACAGGGCGTCTACGAGCAGTACTTC.

This clonotype was picked up a small number of times. The chain is built from TRBV28 and TRBJ2-7; D might be TRBD1 (5 bases). CDR1 and CDR2 (germline): MDHEN, SYDVKM. The CDR3 is 14 amino acids. V lost 5 bases and J lost 0, with 11 bases in between. The DNA of the CDR3 is TGTGCCAGCAGTCCCTTTGACAGCTCCTACGAGCAGTACTTC. It is translated as CASSPFDSSYEQYF.

This clonotype was seen a few times. V usage is TRBV20-1 and J usage is TRBJ2-1; no clear D. The CDR3 length is 12 residues. Per germline, CDR1 DFQATT and CDR2 SNEGSKA (reference sequence). Deletions cut 0 bases from V and 4 bases from J, with 4 bases between. CDR3 sequence: CSAREDYNEQFF. In nucleotides, the CDR3 is TGCAGTGCTAGAGAGGATTACAATGAGCAGTTCTTC.

This clonotype was seen ten or more times. The V gene is TRBV28, the J gene TRBJ2-1; TRBD1 agrees at 9 bases. Unmatched junction bases numbered 12, after V lost 5 bases and J lost 10 bases. Germline V gene lookup returns CDR1 MDHEN and CDR2 SYDVKM. The CDR3 length is 15 residues. The CDR3 nucleotides read TGTGCCAGCAGTCTGATGGACAGGGGAATGGACGAGCAGTTCTTC. Amino acids: CASSLMDRGMDEQFF.

This clonotype was seen ten or more times. This chain links TRBV7-9 with TRBJ2-1; 10 nucleotides agree with TRBD2. J gave up 3 bases and V 5 bases, and 13 bases lay outside the gene matches. The CDR3 covers 18 residues. Germline V lookup: CDR1 SEHNR, CDR2 FQNEAQ (reference sequence). The CDR3 coding sequence is TGTGCCAGCAGCGCCAATAATGCACTAGCGGGGAGCTACAATGAGCAGTTCTTC. It specifies CASSANNALAGSYNEQFF.

This clonotype was seen more than once but under ten times. The V gene is TRBV18, the J gene TRBJ2-7; 9 nucleotides agree with TRBD1. After removal of 3 bases from V and 1 base from J, the junction contained 7 bases not matched to a gene. The length of the CDR3 is 16 residues. Germline lookup yields CDR1 KGHSH and CDR2 LQKENI. CDR3 nucleotide sequence: TGTGCCAGCTCACCTCAGGGACAGGGAACGTCCTACGAGCAGTACTTC. Translated, it gives CASSPQGQGTSYEQYF.

This clonotype was seen at least ten times. The V and J genes are TRBV2 and TRBJ1-2, with TRBD1 matching 7 bases. The CDR3 extends over 13 amino acids. CDR1 and CDR2 from the germline V gene are SNHLY and FYNNEI. The junction had 5 bases not matched to a gene; V was cut back by 7 bases and J by 3 bases. CDR3 coding DNA: TGTGCCAGCACGGCCGGGACAGACTATGGCTACACCTTC. As protein: CASTAGTDYGYTF. Complete variable domain (other parts from reference TRBV2 and TRBJ1-2): EPEVTQTPSHQVTQMGQEVILRCVPISNHLYFYWYRQILGQKVEFLVSFYNNEISEKSEIFDDQFSVERPDGSNFTLKIRSTKLEDSAMYFCASTAGTDYGYTFGSGTRLTVV.